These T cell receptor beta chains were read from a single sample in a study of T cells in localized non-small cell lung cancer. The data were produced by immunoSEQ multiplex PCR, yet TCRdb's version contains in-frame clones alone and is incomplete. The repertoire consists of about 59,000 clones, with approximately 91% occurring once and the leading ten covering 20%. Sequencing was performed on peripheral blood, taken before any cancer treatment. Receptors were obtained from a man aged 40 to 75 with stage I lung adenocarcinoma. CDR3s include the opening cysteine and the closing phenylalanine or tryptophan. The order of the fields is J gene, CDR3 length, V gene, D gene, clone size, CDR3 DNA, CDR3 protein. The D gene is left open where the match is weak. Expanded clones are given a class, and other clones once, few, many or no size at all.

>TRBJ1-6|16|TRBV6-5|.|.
TGTGCCAGCAGTTCGGGGCAGCGACTCTATAATTCACCCCTCCACTTT
CASSSGQRLYNSPLHF
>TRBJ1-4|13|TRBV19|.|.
TGTGCCAGTAGTTCTCTGTCTGGGGGAAAACTGTTTTTT
CASSSLSGGKLFF
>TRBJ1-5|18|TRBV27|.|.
TGTGCCAGCAGCGCTATTTTCACAGTACAGGGTGGGGGAGGGCCCCAGCATTTT
CASSAIFTVQGGGGPQHF
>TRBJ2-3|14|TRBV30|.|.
TGTGCCTGGCTACAGGACTACACCACAGATACGCAGTATTTT
CAWLQDYTTDTQYF
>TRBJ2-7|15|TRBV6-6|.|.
TGTGCCAGCAGTTACTCATACAGTTTGGCCTACGAGCAGTACTTC
CASSYSYSLAYEQYF
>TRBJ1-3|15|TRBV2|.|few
TGTGCCAGCAGAAACAGGGATCTCTCTGGAAACACCATATATTTT
CASRNRDLSGNTIYF
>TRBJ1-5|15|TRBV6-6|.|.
TGTGCCAGCAGTTACTCGGGGGATAAGAGTCAGCCCCAGCATTTT
CASSYSGDKSQPQHF
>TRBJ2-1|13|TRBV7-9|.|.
TGTGCCAGCAGCTTATCAGCGGACAATGAGCAGTTCTTC
CASSLSADNEQFF
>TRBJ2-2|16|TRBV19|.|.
TGTGCCAGTAGCCCCCCGGGACGGGGGAACACCGGGGAGCTGTTTTTT
CASSPPGRGNTGELFF
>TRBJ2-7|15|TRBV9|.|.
TGTGCCAGCAGCCCAAGTGGACGGTCCTTTTACGAGCAGTACTTC
CASSPSGRSFYEQYF